The entry that follows covers one T cell receptor (beta chain) sequence. No antigen is known for it. The read comes to an end 3 residues before the CDR3 does, leaving the germline J gene to fill in the end. This sample stems from a study of T cells in women clearing cervical HPV infection. The wider study: Donors had HPV16-related CIN3 or worse; 2 had invasive cancer. Case blood was drawn when the lesion was first found; control blood after infection became undetectable.

General observations from the study: Combining TCR richness with V gene abundances gave roughly 0.88 AUC. CIN3+ cases had significantly higher TCR repertoire richness than controls, but evenness did not differ.

Clones were read by immunoSEQ multiplex PCR, and TCRdb kept only the in-frame ones, dropping some. Its table records 31,000 or so clones. The V gene's germline CDR1 is LNHDA and CDR2 SQIVND (reference sequence). CDR3 length equals 16 residues. The TCR was taken from a woman between 18 and 75 years old with a cervical HPV16 infection that either progressed to CIN3+ or cleared (not recorded which). Material for sequencing was blood buffy coat. V is TRBV19 and J is TRBJ2-4; 12 nucleotides line up with TRBD1. This chain's CDR3 is CASSTIPGQGALAQYF. The covered CDR3 bases are TGTGCCAGTAGTACAATCCCGGGACAGGGGGCTTTAGCT.